This T cell receptor beta chain was retrieved from a study of shared clonotypes between healthy human individuals. Germline lookup yields CDR1 SGHVS and CDR2 FQNEAQ. This CDR3 region has 14 residues. The V and J ends lost 4 bases and 6 bases, in that order; junction bases with no gene match: 3. TCRdb's copy holds only in-frame clones and misses some; the assay was immunoSEQ multiplex PCR. The profile shows about 2.4 million clones, roughly nine tenths of them singletons. V gene TRBV7-8 combines with J gene TRBJ1-4, with 9 bases identical to TRBD1. The clonotype comes from a man in his late teens or twenties in good health. Sequenced input: naive CD4+ T cells sorted from blood. The subset is: CD45RA+ positively selected. The CDR3 DNA sequence: TGTGCCAGCAGCTCGACAGGGGGAGATGAAAAACTGTTTTTT. Protein product: CASSSTGGDEKLFF.